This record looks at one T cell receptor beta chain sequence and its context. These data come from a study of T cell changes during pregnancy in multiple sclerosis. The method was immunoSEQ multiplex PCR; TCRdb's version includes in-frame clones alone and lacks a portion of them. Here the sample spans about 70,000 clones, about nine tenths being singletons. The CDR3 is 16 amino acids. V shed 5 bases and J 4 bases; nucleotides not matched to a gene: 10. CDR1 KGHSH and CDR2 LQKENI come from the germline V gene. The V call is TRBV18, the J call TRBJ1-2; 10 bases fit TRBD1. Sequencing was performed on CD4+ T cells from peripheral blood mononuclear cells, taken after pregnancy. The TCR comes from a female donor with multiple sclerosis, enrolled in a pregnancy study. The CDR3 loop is CASSSTGGESTYGYTF. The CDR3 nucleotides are TGTGCCAGCTCATCGACAGGGGGCGAAAGCACCTATGGCTACACCTTC.